This TCR beta chain is from a study of shared clonotypes between healthy human individuals. Methods used by the authors: Because ImmunoSEQ provided only junction sequences with no quality scores, the filtering differed. Clones were sequenced by immunoSEQ multiplex PCR, and TCRdb holds only the in-frame ones, with some missing. The D gene and trimming were derived from the DNA, and the V and J assignments and clone size from that table. The sample lists over 2 million clones; just under 95% were seen once. Naive CD8 isolation took CD45RO-negative cells positively selected for CCR7 and excluded terminally differentiated effector memory CD45RA+ cells. The CDR3 consists of 15 residues. Trimming shortened V by 6 bases and J by 3 bases, and 18 bases separated the two germline ends. Germline CDR1 and CDR2: MGHRA and YSYEKL.

The TCR originated in a man between 18 and 35 years old in good health. V is TRBV4-1 and J is TRBJ2-7; maybe TRBD1 (8 bases). Sequencing was performed on naive CD8+ T cells sorted from blood. The CDR3 nucleotides are TGCGCCAGCAGGGGGACGGGAGGACAGGGCTACGAGCAGTACTTC. It yields the protein CASRGTGGQGYEQYF.